The clone carrying this T cell receptor (beta chain) came up a few times. Its target is unknown. The data stem from a study of naive and memory T cell subsets. Overall study findings and caveats: Naive repertoires, especially CD8, held a few larger clonotypes, possibly memory cells re-expressing CD45RA.

Germline values: CDR1 DFQATT, CDR2 SNEGSKA (reference sequence). Germline trimming cut 3 bases from V and 3 bases from J; bases unmatched to any gene: 4. The CDR3 is made up of 13 amino acids. Both TRBC1 and TRBC2 were covered by a beta constant-region primer of two equimolar oligonucleotides. The ligated cDNA underwent four PCR rounds using SP2 and nested alpha and beta constant-region primers. Each CDR3 protein gets one entry after TCRdb re-called the UMI-ligation and nested PCR reads with MiXCR. This repertoire shows over 110,000 distinct CDR3 sequences, about 20% found once; its top ten account for 0.6% to 0.7%.

Material: naive CD8+ T cells from blood. The chain recombines TRBV20-1 with TRBJ2-7; 8 nucleotides match TRBD1. This receptor was identified in a human donor in good health. The CDR3 DNA follows: TGCAGTGCTAGGGGACAGGACGGCTACGAGCAGTACTTC. It yields the protein CSARGQDGYEQYF.